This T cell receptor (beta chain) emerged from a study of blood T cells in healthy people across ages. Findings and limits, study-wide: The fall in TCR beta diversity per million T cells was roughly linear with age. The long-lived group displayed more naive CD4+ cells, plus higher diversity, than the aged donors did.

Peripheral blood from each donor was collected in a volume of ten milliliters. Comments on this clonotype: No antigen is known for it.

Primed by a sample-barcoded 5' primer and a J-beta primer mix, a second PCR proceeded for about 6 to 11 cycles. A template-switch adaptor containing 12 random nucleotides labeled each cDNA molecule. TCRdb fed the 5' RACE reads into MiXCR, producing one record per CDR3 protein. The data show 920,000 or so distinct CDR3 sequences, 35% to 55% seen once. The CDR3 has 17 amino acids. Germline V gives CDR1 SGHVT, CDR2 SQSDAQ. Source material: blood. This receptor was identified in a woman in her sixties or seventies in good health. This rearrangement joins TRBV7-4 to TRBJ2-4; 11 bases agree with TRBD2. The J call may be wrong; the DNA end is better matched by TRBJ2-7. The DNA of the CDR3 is TGTGCCAGCAGCCAAAGGACTAGCGGGCCCAAATGGTCCGAGCAGTACTTC. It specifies CASSQRTSGPKWSEQYF.